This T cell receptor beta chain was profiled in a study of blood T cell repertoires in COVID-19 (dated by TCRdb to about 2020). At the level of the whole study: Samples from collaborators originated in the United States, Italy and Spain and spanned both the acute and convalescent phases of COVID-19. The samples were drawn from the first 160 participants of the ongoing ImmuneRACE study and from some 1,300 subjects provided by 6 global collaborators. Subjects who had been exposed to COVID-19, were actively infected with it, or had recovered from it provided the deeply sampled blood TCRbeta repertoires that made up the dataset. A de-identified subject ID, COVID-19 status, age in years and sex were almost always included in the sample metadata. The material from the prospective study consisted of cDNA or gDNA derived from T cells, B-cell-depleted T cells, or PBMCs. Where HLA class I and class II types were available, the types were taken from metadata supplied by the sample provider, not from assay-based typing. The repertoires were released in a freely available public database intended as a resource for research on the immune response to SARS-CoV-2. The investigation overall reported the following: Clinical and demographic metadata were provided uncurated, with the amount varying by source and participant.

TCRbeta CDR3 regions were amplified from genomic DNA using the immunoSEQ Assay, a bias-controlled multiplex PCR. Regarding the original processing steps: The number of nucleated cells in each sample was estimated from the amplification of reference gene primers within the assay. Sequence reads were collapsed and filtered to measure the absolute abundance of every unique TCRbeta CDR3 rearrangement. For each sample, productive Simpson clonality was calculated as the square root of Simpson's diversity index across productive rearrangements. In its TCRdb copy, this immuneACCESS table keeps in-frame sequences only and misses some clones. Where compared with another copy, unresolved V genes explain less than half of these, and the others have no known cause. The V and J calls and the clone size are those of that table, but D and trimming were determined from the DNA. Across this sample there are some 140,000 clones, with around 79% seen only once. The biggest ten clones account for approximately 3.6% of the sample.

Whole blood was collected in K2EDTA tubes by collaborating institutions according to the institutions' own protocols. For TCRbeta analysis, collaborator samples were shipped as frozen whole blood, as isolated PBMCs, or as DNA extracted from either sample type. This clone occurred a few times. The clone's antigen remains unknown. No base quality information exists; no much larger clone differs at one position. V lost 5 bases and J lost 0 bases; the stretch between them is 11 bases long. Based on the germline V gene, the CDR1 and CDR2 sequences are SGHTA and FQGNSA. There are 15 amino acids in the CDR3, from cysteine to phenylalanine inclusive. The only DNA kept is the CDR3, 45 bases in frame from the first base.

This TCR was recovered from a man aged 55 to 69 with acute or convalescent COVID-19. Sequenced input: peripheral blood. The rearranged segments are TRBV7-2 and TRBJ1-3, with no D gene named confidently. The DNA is TGTGCCAGCAGCCCCGGGAGGGTCTCTGGAAACACCATATATTTT. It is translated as CASSPGRVSGNTIYF.